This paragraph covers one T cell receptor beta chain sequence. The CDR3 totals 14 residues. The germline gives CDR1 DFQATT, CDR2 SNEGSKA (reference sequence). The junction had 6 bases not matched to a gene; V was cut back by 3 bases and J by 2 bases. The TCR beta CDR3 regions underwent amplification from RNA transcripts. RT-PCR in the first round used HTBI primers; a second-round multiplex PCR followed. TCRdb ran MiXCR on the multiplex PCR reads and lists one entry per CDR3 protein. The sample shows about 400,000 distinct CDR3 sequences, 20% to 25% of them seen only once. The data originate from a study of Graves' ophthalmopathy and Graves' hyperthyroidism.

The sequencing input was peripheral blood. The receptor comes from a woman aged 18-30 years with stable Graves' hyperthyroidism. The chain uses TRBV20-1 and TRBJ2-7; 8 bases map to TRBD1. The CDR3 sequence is CSARVVDRAYEQYF. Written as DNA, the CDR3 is TGCAGTGCTAGGGTTGTGGACAGGGCCTACGAGCAGTACTTC.